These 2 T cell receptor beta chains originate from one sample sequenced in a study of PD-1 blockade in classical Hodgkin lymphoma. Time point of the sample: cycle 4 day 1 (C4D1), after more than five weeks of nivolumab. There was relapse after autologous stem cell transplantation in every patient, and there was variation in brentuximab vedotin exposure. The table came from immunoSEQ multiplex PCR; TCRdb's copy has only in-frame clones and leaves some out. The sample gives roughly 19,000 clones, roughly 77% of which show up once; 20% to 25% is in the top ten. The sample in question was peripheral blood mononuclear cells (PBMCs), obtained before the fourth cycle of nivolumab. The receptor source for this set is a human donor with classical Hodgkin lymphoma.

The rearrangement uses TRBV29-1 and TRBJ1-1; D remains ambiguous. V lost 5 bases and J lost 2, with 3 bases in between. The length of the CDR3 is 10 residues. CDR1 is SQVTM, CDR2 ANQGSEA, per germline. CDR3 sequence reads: CSVQNTEAFF. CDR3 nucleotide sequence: TGCAGCGTTCAAAACACTGAAGCTTTCTTT.

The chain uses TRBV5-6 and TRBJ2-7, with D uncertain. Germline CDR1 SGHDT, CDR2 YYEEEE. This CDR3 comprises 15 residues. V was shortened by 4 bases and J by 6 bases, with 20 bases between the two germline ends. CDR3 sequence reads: CASSPGPVFIGEQYF. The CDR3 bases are TGTGCCAGCAGCCCCGGGCCGGTTTTTATAGGCGAGCAGTACTTC.